Below are 12 T cell receptor beta chains sequenced from a single sample in a study of human T cells and chemical hapten exposure. Time point described: pre-sensitization, week 0. Described treatment: therapeutic diphenylcyclopropenone sensitization with weekly scalp DPC. In TCRdb, the RACE reads were re-called with MiXCR into one record per CDR3 protein. The repertoire holds under 300,000 distinct CDR3 sequences, over 7.5% seen once, with approximately 1.2% in the top ten. This specimen was whole blood, taken in connection with sensitization to the hapten diphenylcyclopropenone (DPC). These receptor sequences come from a man younger than 30 with alopecia areata. Some clones in this sample may be carry-over from other donors' samples.

This clonotype was observed at least ten times. The gene calls are TRBV27 and TRBJ2-7, with TRBD2 as a possible D gene (6 bases). Germline CDR1 reads MNHEY; CDR2 reads SMNVEV (reference sequence). CDR3 length: 15 amino acids. The germline V and J ends were trimmed by 1 base and 5 bases, with 15 bases remaining between them. The DNA of the CDR3 is TGTGCCAGCAGTTTATGGAGGGGAAGTAATGACGAGCAGTACTTC. Translation: CASSLWRGSNDEQYF.

This clonotype was recorded a few times. The chain links TRBV10-1 to TRBJ2-1, with 10 bases fitting TRBD1. The germline V gene encodes CDR1 WNHNN and CDR2 SYGVQD (reference sequence). J was trimmed by 5 bases and V by 3 bases; bases with no gene match: 4. The CDR3 length is 15 residues. The CDR3 DNA is TGCGCCAGCAGTGATGGGACAGGGGTCCACAATGAGCAGTTCTTC. It codes for CASSDGTGVHNEQFF.

J is TRBJ1-6 and V is TRBV6-5; D remains unclear. Deletions cut 2 bases from V and 9 bases from J, with 14 bases between. CDR1 and CDR2 (germline): MNHEY, SVGAGI. The CDR3 spans 15 residues. The CDR3 DNA follows: TGTGCCAGCAGTTACGTGGAATTTACTACTTCACCCCTCCACTTT. This translates into CASSYVEFTTSPLHF.

This chain uses TRBV10-3 with TRBJ1-5, with D unresolved. The CDR3 is 17 amino acids. Germline V gene sequence: CDR1 ENHRY, CDR2 SYGVKD. V lost 0 bases to trimming and J lost 3 bases, with 15 bases between them. CDR3 residues: CAISESSSAIPNQPQHF. CDR3 nucleotide sequence: TGTGCCATCAGTGAGTCTAGCAGCGCGATTCCCAATCAGCCCCAGCATTTT.

V is TRBV5-1 and J is TRBJ2-2; 8 bases map to TRBD1. Trimming took 3 bases from V and 4 from J; bases not matched to a gene: 2. Germline lookup yields CDR1 SGHRS and CDR2 YFSETQ. This CDR3 comprises 14 residues. CDR3 loop: CASSYGQGTGELFF. The CDR3 DNA reads TGCGCCAGCAGCTACGGACAGGGCACCGGGGAGCTGTTTTTT. Full variable domain (remainder filled in from reference TRBV5-1 and TRBJ2-2): KAGVTQTPRYLIKTRGQQVTLSCSPISGHRSVSWYQQTPGQGLQFLFEYFSETQRNKGNFPGRFSGRQFSNSRSEMNVSTLELGDSALYLCASSYGQGTGELFFGEGSRLTVL.

This clonotype appeared a few times. The chain links TRBV20-1 to TRBJ2-1; TRBD1 matches 7 bases. The CDR3 is 13 amino acids. Per germline, CDR1 DFQATT and CDR2 SNEGSKA (reference sequence). Trimming removed 7 bases from V and 6 bases from J; junction bases left unmatched: 9. In DNA form, the CDR3 reads TGCAGTGAAAGACAGGGAAGTGCCAATGAGCAGTTCTTC. It encodes CSERQGSANEQFF.

The gene calls are TRBV18 and TRBJ2-7; 9 bases align to TRBD1. The CDR3 runs to 13 residues. Looked up from germline, CDR1 is KGHSH and CDR2 is LQKENI. V lost 5 bases to trimming and J lost 3 bases; unmatched junction nucleotides: 2. DNA for the CDR3: TGTGCCAGCTCAATGGGACAGGGCTACGAGCAGTACTTC. This codes for CASSMGQGYEQYF.

This clonotype was found a few times. This sequence joins TRBV4-1 and TRBJ1-4; 7 nucleotides align to TRBD1. This CDR3 region has 15 residues. Germline CDR1 and CDR2: MGHRA and YSYEKL. V lost 4 bases and J lost 4; bases outside the gene matches: 6. In nucleotides, the CDR3 is TGCGCCAGCAGCCTCGGGGACAGACTTAATGAAAAACTGTTTTTT. As protein: CASSLGDRLNEKLFF.

Written as DNA, the CDR3 is TGTGCCAGCAGCTCCCTCGACAGGAACACCGGGGAGCTGTTTTTT. Amino acids: CASSSLDRNTGELFF. The V and J genes are TRBV5-4 and TRBJ2-2, with a weak D call TRBD1 (5 bases). Germline loops: CDR1 SGHNT, CDR2 YYREEE (reference sequence). This CDR3 region has 15 residues. V shed 3 bases and J shed 1 base, with 10 bases lying between them.

This clonotype was found a few times. The rearrangement joins TRBV7-2 to TRBJ1-5; possibly TRBD1 for D (6 bases). Germline CDR1 is SGHTA and CDR2 is FQGNSA. V was cut by 5 bases and J by 7 bases, with 15 bases left in between. The CDR3 covers 14 residues. The CDR3 sequence: CASSEYRADQPQHF. The CDR3 DNA follows: TGTGCCAGCAGCGAATACAGGGCGGACCAGCCCCAGCATTTT.

This clonotype has just a few counts. The rearrangement uses TRBV7-2 and TRBJ1-4; the D gene is possibly TRBD1 (6 bases). Per the germline V gene, CDR1 is SGHTA and CDR2 is FQGNSA. Trimming pared 4 bases from V and 0 bases from J, leaving 18 bases between. The CDR3 has 18 amino acids. CDR3 in amino acids: CASSSPRGTPATNEKLFF. CDR3 bases: TGTGCCAGCAGCTCGCCCCGGGGGACACCGGCAACTAATGAAAAACTGTTTTTT. Using reference TRBV7-2 and TRBJ1-4 for the parts outside the CDR3, the full variable domain is GAGVSQSPSNKVTEKGKDVELRCDPISGHTALYWYRQSLGQGLEFLIYFQGNSAPDKSGLPSDRFSAERTGGSVSTLTIQRTQQEDSAVYLCASSSPRGTPATNEKLFFGSGTQLSVL.

This clonotype showed up just a few times. V is TRBV10-3 and J is TRBJ1-5; possibly TRBD1 for D (6 bases). Looked up from germline, CDR1 is ENHRY and CDR2 is SYGVKD. There are 16 residues in the CDR3. V was clipped by 4 bases and J by 5 bases, with 18 bases between them. The CDR3, as DNA: TGTGCCATCAGTGGAGGTGGAGACAGGCGGGATCAGCCCCAGCATTTT. Amino acids: CAISGGGDRRDQPQHF.